The 16 T cell receptor beta chains reported below all come from one sample, sequenced in a study of blood T cell repertoires in COVID-19. Clones were sequenced by immunoSEQ multiplex PCR, and TCRdb holds only the in-frame ones, with some missing. The table includes about 200,000 clones, 75% to 90% detected once. Sample: PBMCs or T cells enriched from blood (not recorded which). Receptor source: a man in his forties who had recovered from COVID-19.

This clone showed up just once. The chain recombines TRBV24-1 with TRBJ1-1; perhaps TRBD1 as D (5 bases). Per germline, CDR1 KGHDR and CDR2 SFDVKD. This CDR3 region has 13 residues. Trimming stripped 4 bases from V and 5 bases from J, with 10 bases between. As DNA, the CDR3 is TGTGCCACCAGTGAAAGGGGAAGGACTGAAGCTTTCTTT. Protein sequence: CATSERGRTEAFF.

The V call is TRBV5-1, the J call TRBJ2-7, with D possibly matching TRBD2 (6 bases). Trimming removed 4 bases at V and 0 bases at J, with 14 bases between. Per the germline V gene, CDR1 is SGHRS and CDR2 is YFSETQ. This CDR3 is built from 15 residues. The CDR3 bases are TGCGCCAGCAGCCCTGCTCTCGGGAGCTCCTACGAGCAGTACTTC. Residues: CASSPALGSSYEQYF. Using reference TRBV5-1 and TRBJ2-7 for the parts outside the CDR3, the full variable domain is KAGVTQTPRYLIKTRGQQVTLSCSPISGHRSVSWYQQTPGQGLQFLFEYFSETQRNKGNFPGRFSGRQFSNSRSEMNVSTLELGDSALYLCASSPALGSSYEQYFGPGTRLTVT.

The chain couples TRBV7-9 to TRBJ2-1; TRBD2 matches at 8 bases. CDR1 SEHNR and CDR2 FQNEAQ come from the germline V gene (reference sequence). The CDR3 runs to 15 residues. Trimming at V came to 6 bases and at J to 7 bases, leaving 11 bases not matched to a gene. As DNA, the CDR3 is TGTGCCAGCAGAAGAGGACTAGCAGAAGCTAATGAGCAGTTCTTC. This encodes CASRRGLAEANEQFF.

The chain is built from TRBV28 and TRBJ2-7; 7 bases fit TRBD1. Unmatched junction bases numbered 5, after V lost 6 bases and J lost 0 bases. Germline loops: CDR1 MDHEN, CDR2 SYDVKM. This CDR3 has 14 amino acids. The DNA for the CDR3 is TGTGCCAGCAGGGGACAGCCGAGCTCCTACGAGCAGTACTTC. Protein: CASRGQPSSYEQYF.

This sequence joins TRBV5-4 and TRBJ2-7; no clear D. Germline lookup yields CDR1 SGHNT and CDR2 YYREEE (reference sequence). The CDR3 extends over 14 amino acids. V gave up 0 bases and J gave up 3 bases, with 10 bases separating them. DNA for the CDR3: TGTGCCAGCAGCTTGGATCTTGTAAACTACGAGCAGTACTTC. Protein product: CASSLDLVNYEQYF.

This sequence joins TRBV5-1 and TRBJ2-7; the match to TRBD1 covers 8 bases. CDR3 size: 15 residues. Germline V CDR1 and CDR2: SGHRS, YFSETQ. The ends lost 4 bases at V and 0 bases at J; junction bases unmatched: 6. The CDR3 DNA sequence: TGCGCCAGCAGCCTTCGACAGGGGAGCTCCTACGAGCAGTACTTC. It specifies CASSLRQGSSYEQYF.

This clone has more than one count but fewer than ten. V gene TRBV9 combines with J gene TRBJ2-6; 9 bases match TRBD1. After removal of 4 bases from V and 3 bases from J, the junction contained 11 bases not matched to a gene. There are 18 residues in the CDR3. Germline V gene sequence: CDR1 SGDLS, CDR2 YYNGEE. The CDR3 nucleotides read TGTGCCAGCAGCCCACTGGGACAGGGTATAGTTGGGGCCAACGTCCTGACTTTC. This translates into CASSPLGQGIVGANVLTF. The entire variable domain, with the rest obtained from reference TRBV9 and TRBJ2-6, is as follows: DSGVTQTPKHLITATGQRVTLRCSPRSGDLSVYWYQQSLDQGLQFLIQYYNGEERAKGNILERFSAQQFPDLHSELNLSSLELGDSALYFCASSPLGQGIVGANVLTFGAGSRLTVL.

The chain joins TRBV7-3 to TRBJ2-3; 7 nucleotides align to TRBD1. Germline V lookup: CDR1 SGHTA, CDR2 FQGTGA. V lost 5 bases to trimming and J lost 3 bases; unmatched junction nucleotides: 5. This CDR3 comprises 14 residues. The CDR3 bases are TGTGCCAGCAGCGACGGACAGGTGACAGATACGCAGTATTTT. This codes for CASSDGQVTDTQYF. The variable domain in full, with the rest retrieved from reference TRBV7-3 and TRBJ2-3, is GAGVSQTPSNKVTEKGKYVELRCDPISGHTALYWYRQSLGQGPEFLIYFQGTGAADDSGLPNDRFFAVRPEGSVSTLKIQRTERGDSAVYLCASSDGQVTDTQYFGPGTRLTVL.

The rearrangement joins TRBV29-1 to TRBJ2-3; 11 positions match TRBD2. Germline CDR1 is SQVTM and CDR2 is ANQGSEA. Trimming took 3 bases from V and 2 from J; bases not matched to a gene: 1. The CDR3 is 14 residues long. The DNA of the CDR3 is TGCAGCGTTGAGACTAGCGGGGCCACAGATACGCAGTATTTT. Translating gives CSVETSGATDTQYF.

The chain carries TRBV29-1 and TRBJ1-1, with D uncertain. This CDR3 is 11 amino acids long. CDR1 and CDR2 from the germline V gene are SQVTM and ANQGSEA. Trimming removed 4 bases at V and 8 bases at J, with 11 bases between. CDR3 loop: CSVAPTIEAFF. CDR3 DNA: TGCAGCGTTGCCCCCACAATAGAAGCTTTCTTT.

The rearrangement joins TRBV28 to TRBJ1-2; D ambiguous. Germline V gives CDR1 MDHEN, CDR2 SYDVKM. This CDR3 region has 12 residues. Deletions cut 5 bases from V and 4 bases from J, with 8 bases between. CDR3 region: CASSPGSYGYTF. The DNA of the CDR3 is TGTGCCAGCAGTCCCGGGTCCTATGGCTACACCTTC.

This clone was seen only once. The rearrangement joins TRBV14 to TRBJ2-7, with 8 positions matching TRBD1. The germline V gene encodes CDR1 SGHDN and CDR2 FVKESK. J was trimmed by 1 base and V by 4 bases; bases with no gene match: 6. This CDR3 is 15 amino acids long. CDR3 region: CASSPRQGFSYEQYF. The DNA of the CDR3 is TGTGCCAGCAGCCCCCGACAGGGGTTTTCCTACGAGCAGTACTTC.

The chain uses TRBV6-2 or TRBV6-3 and TRBJ2-7, with D perhaps matching TRBD2 (6 bases). Trimming shortened V by 4 bases and J by 6 bases, and 16 bases separated the two germline ends. Germline V CDR1 and CDR2: MNHEY, SVGEGT. The CDR3 runs to 14 residues. CDR3 DNA: TGTGCCAGCAGTTCATTTCGGGAGCCCGGCGAGCAGTACTTC. It is translated as CASSSFREPGEQYF.

The chain recombines TRBV7-2 with TRBJ2-7, with TRBD1 matching 9 bases. Germline CDR1 and CDR2: SGHTA and FQGNSA. The CDR3 is 17 amino acids. Trimming cost V 5 bases and J 6 bases; bases outside gene matches: 17. The CDR3: CASSLLNPGQGVGEQYF. CDR3 sequence (DNA): TGTGCCAGCAGCCTCTTAAATCCGGGACAGGGCGTCGGCGAGCAGTACTTC.

The V call is TRBV3-1 (or the pseudogene TRBV3-2), the J call TRBJ1-3, with D maybe TRBD1 (6 bases). The CDR3 is made up of 17 amino acids. The germline V gene encodes CDR1 LGHDT and CDR2 YNNKEL (reference sequence). V lost 0 bases and J 1 base, leaving 13 bases between the germline ends. CDR3 nucleotide sequence: TGTGCCAGCAGCCAAGATCAAGGCAGGGGATCTGGAAACACCATATATTTT. Protein product: CASSQDQGRGSGNTIYF.

V and J are TRBV9 and TRBJ1-2, with D possibly matching TRBD1 (5 bases). From germline, CDR1 is SGDLS and CDR2 YYNGEE. CDR3 length: 12 residues. Trimming pared 4 bases from V and 7 bases from J, leaving 11 bases between. The DNA for the CDR3 is TGTGCCAGCAGCTCACAGGAATCTGGCTACACCTTC. Encoded protein: CASSSQESGYTF.